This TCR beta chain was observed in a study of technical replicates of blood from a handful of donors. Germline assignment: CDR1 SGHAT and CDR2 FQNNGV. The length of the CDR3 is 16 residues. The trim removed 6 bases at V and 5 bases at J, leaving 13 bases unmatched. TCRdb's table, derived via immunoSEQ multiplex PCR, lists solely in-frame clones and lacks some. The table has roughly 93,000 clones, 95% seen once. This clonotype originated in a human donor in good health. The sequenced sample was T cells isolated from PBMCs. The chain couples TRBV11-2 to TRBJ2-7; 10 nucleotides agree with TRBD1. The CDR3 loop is CASRSIRGQGHHEQYF. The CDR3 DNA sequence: TGTGCCAGCAGATCAATTCGGGGACAGGGGCACCACGAGCAGTACTTC.